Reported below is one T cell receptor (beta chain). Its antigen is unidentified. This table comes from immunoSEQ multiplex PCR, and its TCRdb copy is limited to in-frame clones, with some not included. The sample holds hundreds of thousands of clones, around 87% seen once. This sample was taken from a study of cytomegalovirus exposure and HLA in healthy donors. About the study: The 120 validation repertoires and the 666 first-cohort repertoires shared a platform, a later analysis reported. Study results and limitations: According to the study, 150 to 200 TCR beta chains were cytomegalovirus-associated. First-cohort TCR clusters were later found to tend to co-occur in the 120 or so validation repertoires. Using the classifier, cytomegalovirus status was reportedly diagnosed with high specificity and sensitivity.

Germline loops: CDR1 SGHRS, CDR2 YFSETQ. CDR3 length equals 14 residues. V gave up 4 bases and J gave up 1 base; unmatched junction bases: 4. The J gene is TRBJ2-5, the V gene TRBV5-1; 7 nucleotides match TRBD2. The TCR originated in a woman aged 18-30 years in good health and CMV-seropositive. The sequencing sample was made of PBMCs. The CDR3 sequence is CASSRTSGQETQYF. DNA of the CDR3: TGCGCCAGCAGCCGGACTAGTGGCCAAGAGACCCAGTACTTC.